A single sample gave rise to the 25 T cell receptor beta chains below, sequenced in a study of CD8+ T cells in alopecia areata. Treatment noted: oral pan-JAK inhibitor, 5-10 mg twice daily. RNA was isolated and reverse transcribed to cDNA, the sequencing template. Profiling relied on immunoSEQ multiplex PCR, and the TCRdb table lists in-frame clones only, not all of them. There are fewer than 110,000 clones in the sample; 55% to 70% occur only once, and roughly 17% lies in the top ten. The sample here was CD8+ T cells sorted from blood, taken at approximately week 56, from a patient treated with tofacitinib. The receptors originated from a human donor with alopecia areata.

The chain employs TRBV7-2 and TRBJ1-2, with 7 nucleotides matching TRBD1. V was clipped by 0 bases and J by 0 bases; unmatched bases: 7. The CDR3 sequence is 17 residues long. In germline, CDR1 is SGHTA, CDR2 FQGNSA. CDR3 protein: CASSLAFSGTANYGYTF. The CDR3 region has the DNA TGTGCCAGCAGCTTAGCGTTTTCCGGGACAGCTAACTATGGCTACACCTTC.

As concerns this clone: The sample has other DNA sequences that encode this CDR3 too. The V call is TRBV15, the J call TRBJ1-1, with D unclear. Trimming left V 0 bases short and J 5 bases short, with 7 bases between. Germline values: CDR1 LNHNV, CDR2 YYDKDF (reference sequence). The CDR3 runs to 13 residues. The CDR3 loop reads CATSRDGGTEAFF. The CDR3 DNA reads as TGTGCCACCAGCAGAGATGGAGGGACTGAAGCTTTCTTT.

Only one count was recorded for this clone. The chain couples TRBV15 to TRBJ1-5; unclear D gene. V was cut by 0 bases and J by 2 bases, with 11 bases left in between. CDR1 is LNHNV and CDR2 is YYDKDF in the germline V gene (reference sequence). The CDR3 sequence is 16 residues long. DNA for the CDR3: TGTGCCACCAGCAGAGATAAGGGTGGAGGCAATCAGCCCCAGCATTTT. Translation: CATSRDKGGGNQPQHF.

This clone is classed as medium-sized. The chain joins TRBV19 to TRBJ1-1; D remains unclear. Germline values: CDR1 LNHDA, CDR2 SQIVND (reference sequence). The CDR3 totals 13 residues. V was pared by 7 bases and J by 5 bases, with 14 bases between. Here the CDR3 reads CASKYLRATEAFF. The CDR3 DNA sequence: TGTGCCAGTAAGTATTTACGGGCGACTGAAGCTTTCTTT. Together with reference TRBV19 and TRBJ1-1, the CDR3 gives the full variable domain: DGGITQSPKYLFRKEGQNVTLSCEQNLNHDAMYWYRQDPGQGLRLIYYSQIVNDFQKGDIAEGYSVSREKKESFPLTVTSAQKNPTAFYLCASKYLRATEAFFGQGTRLTVV.

V usage is TRBV13 and J usage is TRBJ2-3; the match to TRBD2 covers 8 bases. The germline V gene encodes CDR1 PRHDT and CDR2 FYEKMQ (reference sequence). The length of the CDR3 is 15 residues. V trimming: 6 bases; J trimming: 2 bases; junction bases outside the gene matches: 7. CDR3 protein: CASREGLGHTDTQYF. The DNA of the CDR3 is TGTGCCAGCAGAGAGGGACTAGGGCACACAGATACGCAGTATTTT.

The chain employs TRBV19 and TRBJ2-1, with 7 nucleotides matching TRBD1. With V trimmed by 5 bases and J by 8 bases, 9 bases remained unmatched. Germline V CDR1 and CDR2: LNHDA, SQIVND (reference sequence). CDR3 length: 14 residues. CDR3: CASSFPTGRDEQFF. In DNA form, the CDR3 reads TGTGCCAGTAGTTTTCCGACAGGGCGGGATGAGCAGTTCTTC.

The chain uses TRBV28 and TRBJ2-2; TRBD1 matches at 7 bases. J lost 3 bases, V lost 4 bases, and 5 bases had no gene match. Germline V gives CDR1 MDHEN, CDR2 SYDVKM. The CDR3 sequence is 15 residues long. CDR3 DNA: TGTGCCAGCAGTTCACGGACAGGTCACACCGGGGAGCTGTTTTTT. Translated: CASSSRTGHTGELFF.

The rearrangement uses TRBV13 and TRBJ2-7, with D unresolved. The CDR3 consists of 13 residues. V lost 0 bases and J lost 3, with 6 bases in between. Per germline, CDR1 PRHDT and CDR2 FYEKMQ (reference sequence). CDR3 in amino acids: CASSLGLNYEQYF. The DNA of the CDR3 is TGTGCCAGCAGCTTAGGACTGAACTACGAGCAGTACTTC.

This sequence joins TRBV13 and TRBJ2-3; D may match TRBD1 or TRBD2 (5 bases each). V lost 3 bases and J lost 2, with 9 bases in between. Germline lookup yields CDR1 PRHDT and CDR2 FYEKMQ (reference sequence). CDR3 length: 14 amino acids. The CDR3 bases are TGTGCCAGCAGCTTCCTGGGGGACACAGATACGCAGTATTTT. Translation gives CASSFLGDTDTQYF.

This clone was detected a few times. The V and J genes are TRBV29-1 and TRBJ2-5; maybe TRBD2 (6 bases). Germline-derived CDR1 and CDR2 are SQVTM and ANQGSEA. This CDR3 region has 12 residues. V lost 1 base and J 5 bases, leaving 8 bases between the germline ends. CDR3 sequence reads: CSVEGGRETQYF. CDR3 nucleotides: TGCAGCGTTGAAGGGGGGAGGGAGACCCAGTACTTC. The entire variable domain, with the rest obtained from reference TRBV29-1 and TRBJ2-5, is as follows: SAVISQKPSRDICQRGTSLTIQCQVDSQVTMMFWYRQQPGQSLTLIATANQGSEATYESGFVIDKFPISRPNLTFSTLTVSNMSPEDSSIYLCSVEGGRETQYFGPGTRLLVL.

CDR3: CANQGNTGELFF. In DNA form, the CDR3 reads TGTGCCAACCAGGGAAACACCGGGGAGCTGTTTTTT. The V and J genes are TRBV2 and TRBJ2-2, with D possibly being TRBD1 (5 bases). The ends were cut back, 10 bases at V and 2 bases at J, with 8 bases in the middle. The CDR3 has 12 amino acids. Per germline, CDR1 SNHLY and CDR2 FYNNEI.

V is TRBV7-9 and J is TRBJ1-2; D gene uncertain. Germline lookup yields CDR1 SEHNR and CDR2 FQNEAQ (reference sequence). With 8 bases removed from V and 4 bases from J, the gap between germline ends came to 14 bases. The length of the CDR3 is 13 residues. The CDR3 here is CASVETTPYGYTF. The CDR3 DNA follows: TGTGCCAGCGTAGAGACGACACCCTATGGCTACACCTTC.

This clone appeared a few times. V usage is TRBV29-1 and J usage is TRBJ2-7; 7 nucleotides line up with TRBD1. This CDR3 has 13 residues. With 7 bases clipped from V and 2 bases from J, the junction kept 8 bases outside the gene matches. The germline V gene encodes CDR1 SQVTM and CDR2 ANQGSEA. The CDR3 coding sequence is TGCAGCGCCTTGGGGACAGCAGCCTACGAGCAGTACTTC. Its protein is CSALGTAAYEQYF.

J is TRBJ2-4 and V is TRBV7-8; no reliable D call. V lost 8 bases and J lost 6, with 2 bases in between. CDR3 length equals 9 residues. CDR1 is SGHVS, CDR2 FQNEAQ, per germline. The CDR3 region is CASSNIQYF. The CDR3 DNA reads as TGTGCCAGCTCAAACATTCAGTACTTC.

This chain links TRBV4-2 with TRBJ1-2; TRBD1 agrees at 8 bases. The length of the CDR3 is 16 residues. Trimming cost V 4 bases and J 3 bases; bases outside gene matches: 10. Germline values: CDR1 LGHNA, CDR2 YNFKEQ. The CDR3 DNA follows: TGTGCCAGCAGCCCAACGACAGGGGTTTTATACTATGGCTACACCTTC. Its translation: CASSPTTGVLYYGYTF.

The chain employs TRBV11-2 and TRBJ2-4; D unresolved. Germline V lookup: CDR1 SGHAT, CDR2 FQNNGV. The CDR3 loop spans 16 amino acids. V shed 7 bases and J shed 0 bases, with 16 bases lying between them. CDR3 amino acids: CASMRNRKLAKNIQYF. DNA of the CDR3: TGTGCCAGCATGCGAAACAGAAAACTAGCCAAAAACATTCAGTACTTC.

This chain links TRBV2 with TRBJ2-5, with TRBD2 matching over 12 bases. J lost 0 bases, V lost 9 bases, and 11 bases had no gene match. This CDR3 comprises 17 residues. Germline V gene sequence: CDR1 SNHLY, CDR2 FYNNEI. CDR3 residues: CASRTSGGPTYQETQYF. The CDR3 bases are TGTGCCAGTAGAACTAGCGGGGGGCCTACGTACCAAGAGACCCAGTACTTC.

This clone occurred a few times. The chain is built from TRBV19 and TRBJ2-1; D may be TRBD2 (5 bases). The CDR3 loop spans 13 amino acids. Germline CDR1 is LNHDA and CDR2 is SQIVND (reference sequence). Trimming took off 5 bases at V and 8 bases at J, with 13 bases between the two ends. The CDR3 coding sequence is TGTGCCAGTAGTCAAACTAGAACCGATGAGCAGTTCTTC. Translation gives CASSQTRTDEQFF.

The chain joins TRBV4-1 to TRBJ2-3, with 7 bases aligning to TRBD2. This CDR3 has 11 amino acids. Trimming at V came to 6 bases and at J to 6 bases, leaving 0 bases not matched to a gene. Per the germline V gene, CDR1 is MGHRA and CDR2 is YSYEKL. The CDR3 is CASRGGDTQYF. CDR3 coding DNA: TGCGCCAGCAGGGGGGGGGATACGCAGTATTTT.

J is TRBJ2-5 and V is TRBV9, with 7 bases matching TRBD2. V lost 4 bases and J lost 1; bases outside the gene matches: 4. CDR3 size: 14 residues. Germline CDR1 and CDR2: SGDLS and YYNGEE. CDR3 sequence: CASSTRTSQETQYF. As DNA, the CDR3 is TGTGCCAGCAGCACCAGGACTAGCCAAGAGACCCAGTACTTC. Full variable domain (outside the CDR3, taken from reference TRBV9 and TRBJ2-5): DSGVTQTPKHLITATGQRVTLRCSPRSGDLSVYWYQQSLDQGLQFLIQYYNGEERAKGNILERFSAQQFPDLHSELNLSSLELGDSALYFCASSTRTSQETQYFGPGTRLLVL.

V usage is TRBV27 and J usage is TRBJ2-3; 9 nucleotides agree with TRBD2. Looked up from germline, CDR1 is MNHEY and CDR2 is SMNVEV (reference sequence). This CDR3 contains 16 residues. V was pared by 6 bases and J by 1 base, with 8 bases of the junction left unmatched. The CDR3 protein is CASRGSSGGRTDTQYF. The CDR3 coding sequence is TGTGCCAGCAGAGGAAGTAGCGGGGGACGCACAGATACGCAGTATTTT.

V is TRBV5-6 and J is TRBJ1-1; D is undetermined. CDR3 length: 16 residues. Trimming stripped 1 base from V and 0 bases from J, with 13 bases between. Germline CDR1 SGHDT, CDR2 YYEEEE. CDR3 DNA sequence: TGTGCCAGCAGCTTGTTGGACGGACCAATGAACACTGAAGCTTTCTTT. Its protein is CASSLLDGPMNTEAFF.

In this sample, this clone turned up a few times. This chain connects TRBV7-2 to TRBJ2-3; D gene uncertain. Trimming left V 5 bases short and J 0 bases short, with 6 bases between. The CDR3 is 13 amino acids. In germline, CDR1 is SGHTA, CDR2 FQGNSA. CDR3 DNA sequence: TGTGCCAGCAGCCTGATTAGCACAGATACGCAGTATTTT. Protein product: CASSLISTDTQYF.

The CDR3 protein is CSVDTGEPYEQYF. CDR3 in DNA: TGCAGCGTGGATACAGGGGAACCCTACGAGCAGTACTTC. The rearrangement uses TRBV29-1 and TRBJ2-7; 7 bases align to TRBD1. The CDR3 sequence is 13 residues long. V dropped 6 bases and J dropped 2; count of bases not matched to a gene: 7. Germline CDR1 reads SQVTM; CDR2 reads ANQGSEA.

This chain uses TRBV27 with TRBJ2-7, with a possible D match to TRBD1 (5 bases). Germline CDR1 reads MNHEY; CDR2 reads SMNVEV (reference sequence). CDR3 length equals 14 residues. V was shortened by 3 bases and J by 0 bases, with 9 bases between the two germline ends. The CDR3 reads CASSLRQGSYEQYF. CDR3 DNA sequence: TGTGCCAGCAGTTTGAGGCAGGGCTCCTACGAGCAGTACTTC.